This TCR beta chain was obtained from a study of T cells in Graves' hyperthyroidism and ophthalmopathy. In its sample, this clonotype was seen a few times. The CDR3 totals 16 residues. The germline V gene encodes CDR1 LGHNA and CDR2 YSLEER. Trimming removed 0 bases from V and 3 bases from J; junction bases left unmatched: 5. RNA transcripts were the template for amplifying TCR beta CDR3 regions. Primed by the HTBI set, a first-round RT-PCR was run on the TCR CDR3. TCRdb used MiXCR to reprocess the multiplex PCR reads, holding one entry per CDR3 protein. This table holds 530,000 or so distinct CDR3 sequences, approximately 17% found once.

The V gene is TRBV4-3, the J gene TRBJ2-1, with 7 bases that match TRBD2. Sequencing input: blood. This sequence was found in a young woman with Graves' ophthalmopathy. CDR3 nucleotides: TGCGCCAGCAGCCAAGACATGGGAGGGGTCTACAATGAGCAGTTCTTC. Amino acids: CASSQDMGGVYNEQFF.